This TCR beta chain comes out of a study of CD8 T cells in Susac syndrome. With random hexamers, reverse transcription was performed on about 0.5 to 1 ug of RNA. MiXCR, applied by TCRdb to the immunoSEQ multiplex PCR reads, yields one record per CDR3 protein. The profile shows under 200,000 distinct CDR3 sequences, 95% of them singletons. Germline lookup yields CDR1 SQVTM and CDR2 ANQGSEA. Trimming shortened V by 5 bases and J by 3 bases, and 11 bases separated the two germline ends. The CDR3 covers 12 residues. The sequence was collected from a human donor with Susac syndrome. The chain combines TRBV29-1 with TRBJ2-7; D may be TRBD2 (6 bases). Sequenced sample: CD8+ T cells from PBMCs. CDR3 in DNA: TGCAGCGTTTGGTACGGGGGCTACGAGCAGTACTTC. Translation: CSVWYGGYEQYF.